One sample yielded the 28 T cell receptor beta chains listed below, sequenced in a study of breast tumors, draining lymph nodes, adjacent tissues. TCRdb used MiXCR to reprocess the multiplex PCR reads, holding one entry per CDR3 protein. This table holds about 200,000 distinct CDR3 sequences, 30% to 35% found once. Axillary draining lymph nodes of breast cancer patients supplied the node samples. The sequenced sample consisted of axillary lymph node tissue. The receptors were gathered from a female donor with breast cancer. Some clones in this sample may be carry-over from other donors' samples.

This clonotype has at least ten counts. The chain joins TRBV18 to TRBJ1-6; D possibly corresponds to TRBD1 (6 bases). The ends were cut back, 8 bases at V and 8 bases at J, with 13 bases in the middle. The CDR3 is made up of 13 amino acids. Germline CDR1 reads KGHSH; CDR2 reads LQKENI. The CDR3 is CASGQGRDSPLHF. DNA for the CDR3: TGTGCCAGCGGCCAGGGGCGAGATTCACCCCTCCACTTT.

Comment on this clonotype: One end of the junction is discordant with germline, which a read error may explain. The CDR3 spells CSARRTGLNSGYTF. CDR3 sequence (DNA): TGCAGCGCTAGACGGACAGGCCTCAACTCTGGCTACACCTTC. The chain is built from TRBV20-1 and TRBJ1-2, with TRBD1 matching 7 bases. The CDR3 has 14 amino acids. The germline CDR1 and CDR2 sequences are DFQATT and SNEGSKA (reference sequence).

The chain combines TRBV19 with TRBJ2-3; 7 bases are shared with TRBD1. Germline loops: CDR1 LNHDA, CDR2 SQIVND (reference sequence). V lost 7 bases and J lost 4; bases outside the gene matches: 11. The CDR3 totals 15 residues. CDR3 nucleotides: TGTGCCAGTATACATAGAGGGGGCGCCGCAGATACGCAGTATTTT. Residues: CASIHRGGAADTQYF. The full variable domain, rest sourced from reference TRBV19 and TRBJ2-3, is DGGITQSPKYLFRKEGQNVTLSCEQNLNHDAMYWYRQDPGQGLRLIYYSQIVNDFQKGDIAEGYSVSREKKESFPLTVTSAQKNPTAFYLCASIHRGGAADTQYFGPGTRLTVL.

The V gene is TRBV28, the J gene TRBJ2-2, with D perhaps TRBD1 or TRBD2 (5 bases each). Per germline, CDR1 MDHEN and CDR2 SYDVKM. The CDR3 extends over 14 amino acids. The V end lost 4 bases, the J end lost 2 bases, and 8 bases lay between the germline ends. The chain's CDR3 is CASSYGANTGELFF. In DNA form, the CDR3 reads TGTGCCAGCAGTTACGGGGCTAACACCGGGGAGCTGTTTTTT.

The sample holds many counts of this clonotype. The chain combines TRBV29-1 with TRBJ2-2; the D gene is possibly TRBD1 (5 bases). This CDR3 has 14 amino acids. The germline V gene encodes CDR1 SQVTM and CDR2 ANQGSEA. Trimming removed 4 bases at V and 4 bases at J, with 13 bases between. CDR3 coding DNA: TGCAGCGTTGTAAGGCAGGGTGGCACCGGGGAGCTGTTTTTT. Residues: CSVVRQGGTGELFF.

With regard to this clonotype: The junction does not match germline at one end; this may be a read error. This chain joins TRBV19 and TRBJ1-5; D gene ambiguous. The germline CDR1 and CDR2 sequences are LNHDA and SQIVND (reference sequence). CDR3 length: 15 residues. CDR3 amino acids: CASSLAGGYNEPQHF. Here the CDR3 DNA reads TGTGCCAGCAGTCTCGCGGGAGGTTACAATGAGCCCCAGCATTTT.

The gene calls are TRBV7-2 and TRBJ2-5; 11 bases map to TRBD2. The CDR3 is made up of 17 amino acids. The germline CDR1 and CDR2 sequences are SGHTA and FQGNSA. Unmatched junction bases numbered 13, after V lost 1 base and J lost 9 bases. CDR3 sequence reads: CASSLGVAGGPVEPQYF. DNA for the CDR3: TGTGCCAGCAGCTTAGGGGTAGCGGGAGGGCCCGTTGAGCCCCAGTACTTC.

At least ten counts were recorded for this clonotype. The V gene is TRBV19, the J gene TRBJ2-1; 10 positions agree with TRBD1. Germline trimming cut 8 bases from V and 7 bases from J; bases unmatched to any gene: 5. This CDR3 has 13 residues. Germline-derived CDR1 and CDR2 are LNHDA and SQIVND (reference sequence). This CDR3 is CASGTGAWNEQFF. The CDR3 DNA reads TGTGCCAGTGGGACAGGGGCATGGAATGAGCAGTTCTTC.

This clonotype occurred many times. This chain links TRBV19 with TRBJ2-7; TRBD1 is a possible D gene (6 bases). V lost 5 bases, J lost 3 bases, and 17 bases lay in between. The germline gives CDR1 LNHDA, CDR2 SQIVND (reference sequence). This CDR3 spans 15 amino acids. CDR3 bases: TGTGCCAGTAGTTTCAACCCGGACAGTAGCTACGAGCAGTACTTC. Translation gives CASSFNPDSSYEQYF.

This clonotype was recorded at least ten times. The chain has TRBV2 and TRBJ2-3, with TRBD1 as a possible D gene (5 bases). V was shortened by 6 bases and J by 0 bases, with 10 bases between the two germline ends. The length of the CDR3 is 14 residues. Germline assignment: CDR1 SNHLY and CDR2 FYNNEI. CDR3 amino acids: CASSDSASTDTQYF. In nucleotides, the CDR3 is TGTGCCAGCAGCGACAGCGCAAGCACAGATACGCAGTATTTT.

This clonotype came up many times. The V gene is TRBV30, the J gene TRBJ2-5; D is perhaps TRBD2 (6 bases). This CDR3 contains 12 residues. Germline CDR1 and CDR2: GTSNPN and SVGIG (reference sequence). The V end was cut by 1 base, the J end by 4 bases, with 7 bases between. The CDR3 reads CAWSAGVETQYF. The CDR3 DNA sequence: TGTGCCTGGAGTGCGGGAGTAGAGACCCAGTACTTC.

This clonotype has at least ten counts. The V call is TRBV6-5, the J call TRBJ1-5; 7 bases align to TRBD1. J was trimmed by 1 base and V by 6 bases; bases with no gene match: 0. The CDR3 runs to 13 residues. The germline CDR1 and CDR2 sequences are MNHEY and SVGAGI. CDR3 DNA sequence: TGTGCCAGCAGACAGGGGAGCAATCAGCCCCAGCATTTT. Amino acid sequence: CASRQGSNQPQHF.

This clonotype was seen repeatedly, ten times or more. The chain joins TRBV7-9 to TRBJ2-7, with D unresolved. The V end was cut by 5 bases, the J end by 5 bases, with 13 bases between. Germline CDR1 reads SEHNR; CDR2 reads FQNEAQ (reference sequence). The CDR3 has 13 amino acids. The CDR3 nucleotides are TGTGCCAGCAGCCCTCGCGTCTCTCACGAGCAGTACTTC. Translating gives CASSPRVSHEQYF. Variable domain in full (rest from reference TRBV7-9 and TRBJ2-7): DTGVSQNPRHKITKRGQNVTFRCDPISEHNRLYWYRQTLGQGPEFLTYFQNEAQLEKSRLLSDRFSAERPKGSFSTLEIQRTEQGDSAMYLCASSPRVSHEQYFGPGTRLTVT.

A word on this clonotype: Since a much larger clone is just one base distant, this may be a read error. This chain connects TRBV6-5 to TRBJ1-2; D is perhaps TRBD1 (5 bases). The V end lost 3 bases, the J end lost 6 bases, and 14 bases lay between the germline ends. Germline lookup yields CDR1 MNHEY and CDR2 SVGAGI. The CDR3 spans 14 residues. For the CDR3, the DNA is TGTGCCAGCAGTTATGGCGGAGGGGCCCATGGCTACACCTTC. Translating gives CASSYGGGAHGYTF.

This clonotype appeared many times. CDR3 DNA: TGCAGTGCTACCGGACTAGCGGGAGTCGCCTACAATGAGCAGTTCTTC. As protein: CSATGLAGVAYNEQFF. V is TRBV20-1 and J is TRBJ2-1, with 13 positions matching TRBD2. Germline values: CDR1 DFQATT, CDR2 SNEGSKA (reference sequence). V was clipped by 4 bases and J by 2 bases; unmatched bases: 5. This CDR3 is 16 amino acids long.

This clonotype was picked up many times. This sequence joins TRBV20-1 and TRBJ2-3, with 9 bases that match TRBD2. V lost 3 bases to trimming and J lost 4 bases; unmatched junction nucleotides: 11. The germline V gene has CDR1 DFQATT and CDR2 SNEGSKA (reference sequence). This CDR3 comprises 16 residues. Here the CDR3 reads CSASAMRGGPADTQYF. The CDR3 coding sequence is TGCAGTGCTAGTGCAATGCGGGGGGGCCCGGCAGATACGCAGTATTTT.

This clonotype appeared a few times. The chain employs TRBV7-9 and TRBJ2-3, with D possibly being TRBD1 or TRBD2 (6 bases each). The germline V gene has CDR1 SEHNR and CDR2 FQNEAQ (reference sequence). The CDR3 covers 15 residues. Deletions cut 4 bases from V and 7 bases from J, with 18 bases between. DNA for the CDR3: TGTGCCAGCAGCTCATGGGGGGCAAGTGGGAATACGCAGTATTTT. Residues: CASSSWGASGNTQYF.

The V call is TRBV4-1, the J call TRBJ2-5; either TRBD1 or TRBD2 may fit D (5 bases each). The CDR3 has 14 amino acids. The V gene lost 4 bases and the J gene lost 5 bases, with 14 bases spanning the gap. Germline V gives CDR1 MGHRA, CDR2 YSYEKL. This chain's CDR3 is CASSRGHGVETQYF. CDR3 DNA: TGCGCCAGCAGCCGCGGACACGGGGTGGAGACCCAGTACTTC.

The rearrangement joins TRBV20-1 to TRBJ1-6, with 7 positions matching TRBD1. Germline CDR1 and CDR2: DFQATT and SNEGSKA (reference sequence). There are 14 residues in the CDR3. Trimming took 3 bases from V and 7 from J; bases not matched to a gene: 6. The CDR3, as DNA: TGCAGTGCTAGGGAGACAGGGCAGAATTCACCCCTCCACTTT. This gives the protein CSARETGQNSPLHF.

This clonotype was seen ten or more times. This chain joins TRBV6-5 and TRBJ2-7; 14 bases are a match to TRBD2. The V gene's germline CDR1 is MNHEY and CDR2 SVGAGI. The CDR3 covers 15 residues. V trimming: 7 bases; J trimming: 2 bases; junction bases outside the gene matches: 4. The DNA for the CDR3 is TGTGCCAGCACCATGACTAGCGGGGGGGCCTACGAGCAGTACTTC. Protein product: CASTMTSGGAYEQYF.

The chain couples TRBV4-2 to TRBJ1-1; D is ambiguous. Looked up from germline, CDR1 is LGHNA and CDR2 is YNFKEQ. The germline V and J ends were trimmed by 5 bases and 0 bases, with 13 bases remaining between them. The length of the CDR3 is 15 residues. The CDR3 loop reads CASSTTKPLNTEAFF. The DNA for the CDR3 is TGTGCCAGCAGCACGACGAAACCTTTGAACACTGAAGCTTTCTTT.

Ten or more counts support this clonotype. V is TRBV7-2 and J is TRBJ2-7, with D uncertain. This CDR3 region has 13 residues. V was cut by 5 bases and J by 2 bases, with 10 bases left in between. Germline CDR1 SGHTA, CDR2 FQGNSA. The CDR3 DNA sequence: TGTGCCAGCAGCCTTGTGTCCACCTACGAGCAGTACTTC. Protein product: CASSLVSTYEQYF.

This clonotype was seen ten or more times. The chain employs TRBV5-1 and TRBJ2-7; D perhaps matches TRBD1 (6 bases). The ends were cut back, 0 bases at V and 1 base at J, with 11 bases in the middle. This CDR3 comprises 15 residues. CDR1 and CDR2 (germline): SGHRS, YFSETQ. The CDR3 here is CASSLAWDTSYEQYF. For the CDR3, the DNA is TGCGCCAGCAGCTTGGCCTGGGACACTTCCTACGAGCAGTACTTC.

This clonotype showed up just a few times. J is TRBJ1-2 and V is TRBV28; D is perhaps TRBD1 (6 bases). In germline, CDR1 is MDHEN, CDR2 SYDVKM. There are 14 residues in the CDR3. Trimming shortened V by 5 bases and J by 4 bases, and 14 bases separated the two germline ends. CDR3 sequence: CASSVPQGGYGYTF. The DNA of the CDR3 is TGTGCCAGCAGTGTCCCACAGGGAGGCTATGGCTACACCTTC.

V usage is TRBV5-1 and J usage is TRBJ1-3; D gene uncertain. Germline V gene data show CDR1 as SGHRS and CDR2 as YFSETQ. The CDR3 runs 17 residues. V lost 0 bases, J lost 3 bases, and 16 bases lay in between. The CDR3 region has the DNA TGCGCCAGCAGCTTGGGGGCGAGAACTGGGAGTGGAAACACCATATATTTT. Translation gives CASSLGARTGSGNTIYF.

The V and J genes are TRBV10-3 and TRBJ1-6; D not resolved. The ends were cut back, 2 bases at V and 7 bases at J, with 6 bases in the middle. In germline, CDR1 is ENHRY, CDR2 SYGVKD. The CDR3 has 13 residues. DNA of the CDR3: TGTGCCATCAGTGAGGGTGGGAATTCACCCCTCCACTTT. This translates into CAISEGGNSPLHF.

This chain connects TRBV28 to TRBJ2-3; D unclear. V shed 5 bases and J shed 2 bases, with 14 bases lying between them. The CDR3 loop spans 15 amino acids. Germline CDR1 MDHEN, CDR2 SYDVKM. The CDR3 loop is CASSQEAEFTDTQYF. In DNA, the CDR3 is TGTGCCAGCAGTCAAGAGGCGGAGTTCACAGATACGCAGTATTTT.

There are many counts of this clonotype. The genes are TRBV5-6 and TRBJ2-6, with D unresolved. This CDR3 region has 15 residues. Looked up from germline, CDR1 is SGHDT and CDR2 is YYEEEE. Trimming took 2 bases from V and 2 from J, leaving 8 bases between them. CDR3 protein: CASSFLVTGANVLTF. The CDR3 DNA follows: TGTGCCAGCAGCTTCTTGGTAACTGGGGCCAACGTCCTGACTTTC.